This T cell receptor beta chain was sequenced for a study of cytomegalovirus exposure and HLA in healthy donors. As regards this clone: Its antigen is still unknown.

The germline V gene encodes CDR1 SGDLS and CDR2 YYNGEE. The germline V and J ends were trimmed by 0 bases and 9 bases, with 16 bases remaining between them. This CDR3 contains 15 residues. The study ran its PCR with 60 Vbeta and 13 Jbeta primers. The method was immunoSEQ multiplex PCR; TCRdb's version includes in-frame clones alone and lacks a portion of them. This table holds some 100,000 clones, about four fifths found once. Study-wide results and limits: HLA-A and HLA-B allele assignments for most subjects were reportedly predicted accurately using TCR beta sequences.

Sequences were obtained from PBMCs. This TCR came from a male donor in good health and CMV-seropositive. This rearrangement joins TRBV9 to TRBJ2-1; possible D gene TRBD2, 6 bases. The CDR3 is CASSVGDILAVEQFF. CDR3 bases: TGTGCCAGCAGCGTAGGGGATATACTAGCAGTTGAGCAGTTCTTC.